One sample yielded the 32 T cell receptor beta chains listed below, sequenced in a study of blood T cells in healthy people across ages. A second PCR of about 7 to 12 cycles used a sample-barcoded 5' primer and a J-beta primer mix. MiXCR, run by TCRdb on the 5' RACE reads, gives a single entry per CDR3 protein. The sample holds some 1,000,000 distinct CDR3 sequences, 20% to 25% seen once. These records were also assigned to another study, of T cells of mothers and their children.

The sample consisted of blood. The source of these receptors is a girl under 10 years old in good health.

V is TRBV7-2 and J is TRBJ1-2; 8 nucleotides align to TRBD1. The CDR3 consists of 18 residues. Looked up from germline, CDR1 is SGHTA and CDR2 is FQGNSA. Trimming removed 5 bases from V and 0 bases from J; junction bases left unmatched: 14. The CDR3 DNA reads TGTGCCAGCAGCCTCGATGTCGGGACAGGCCAAGCTAACTATGGCTACACCTTC. Amino acid sequence: CASSLDVGTGQANYGYTF.

There are a few counts of this clonotype. This rearrangement joins TRBV12-3 or TRBV12-4 to TRBJ2-6; unclear D gene. The CDR3 has 15 residues. V was trimmed by 7 bases and J by 2 bases, leaving 12 bases between them. In nucleotides, the CDR3 is TGTGCCAGCACAATCAAAATAACTGGGGCCAACGTCCTGACTTTC. It codes for CASTIKITGANVLTF.

This clonotype has more than one count but fewer than ten. V and J are TRBV5-5 and TRBJ1-4, with TRBD1 as a possible D gene (5 bases). The CDR3 runs to 16 residues. V was trimmed by 1 base and J by 8 bases, leaving 18 bases between them. Germline V CDR1 and CDR2: SGHKS, YYEKEE (reference sequence). In nucleotides, the CDR3 is TGTGCCAGCAGCTTGCGGGGGAACCCCGCTTTGGAAAAACTGTTTTTT. Translation gives CASSLRGNPALEKLFF. Full variable domain (remainder filled in from reference TRBV5-5 and TRBJ1-4): DAGVTQSPTHLIKTRGQQVTLRCSPISGHKSVSWYQQVLGQGPQFIFQYYEKEERGRGNFPDRFSARQFPNYSSELNVNALLLGDSALYLCASSLRGNPALEKLFFGSGTQLSVL.

In nucleotides, the CDR3 is TGTGCCAGCAGCCAAGGTGACAGGGTGGGGGAGCAGTACTTC. Protein product: CASSQGDRVGEQYF. V usage is TRBV3-1 and J usage is TRBJ2-7; 7 nucleotides agree with TRBD1. The CDR3 consists of 14 residues. Germline CDR1 reads LGHDT; CDR2 reads YNNKEL (reference sequence). Unmatched junction bases numbered 7, after V lost 1 base and J lost 7 bases.

The sample holds a few counts of this clonotype. This rearrangement joins TRBV7-9 to TRBJ2-5, with TRBD2 matching 7 bases. The J call could be wrong; TRBJ2-7 is a better fit for the DNA end. This CDR3 has 12 amino acids. Looked up from germline, CDR1 is SEHNR and CDR2 is FQNEAQ (reference sequence). CDR3 nucleotide sequence: TGTGCCAGCAGCTATCAGCGGGGCGAGCAGTACTTC. It specifies CASSYQRGEQYF.

V usage is TRBV29-1 and J usage is TRBJ1-2; D perhaps matches TRBD1 (5 bases). V shed 6 bases and J shed 4 bases, with 15 bases lying between them. CDR1 and CDR2 from the germline V gene are SQVTM and ANQGSEA. The CDR3 length is 13 residues. CDR3 nucleotides: TGCAGCGTCAGGGCAGAGGTTCGCTATGGCTACACCTTC. This translates into CSVRAEVRYGYTF.

The genes are TRBV6-2 or TRBV6-3 and TRBJ2-3; either TRBD1 or TRBD2 may fit D (5 bases each). The germline V gene has CDR1 MNHEY and CDR2 SVGEGT. This CDR3 contains 14 residues. Trimming took off 0 bases at V and 6 bases at J, with 10 bases between the two ends. CDR3 protein: CASSYSIEGDTQYF. CDR3 bases: TGTGCCAGCAGTTACTCTATCGAGGGGGATACGCAGTATTTT.

V usage is TRBV29-1 and J usage is TRBJ2-7; possible D gene TRBD1, 7 bases. The germline V gene has CDR1 SQVTM and CDR2 ANQGSEA. The CDR3 contains 12 residues. V dropped 7 bases and J dropped 3 bases, with 13 bases sitting between them. In DNA, the CDR3 is TGCAGCGGGGGGGACAGAAACTACGAGCAGTACTTC. The encoded protein is CSGGDRNYEQYF.

The chain carries TRBV29-1 and TRBJ2-2, with D possibly matching TRBD1 (5 bases). Germline V gene sequence: CDR1 SQVTM, CDR2 ANQGSEA. Trimming shortened V by 5 bases and J by 0 bases, and 13 bases separated the two germline ends. The CDR3 runs to 15 residues. The DNA for the CDR3 is TGCAGCGTTAGGACACCTACTTCGAACACCGGGGAGCTGTTTTTT. This sequence encodes CSVRTPTSNTGELFF.

Notes on this clonotype: The junction does not match germline at one end; this may be a read error. The chain has TRBV20-1 and TRBJ2-5; D unclear. Looked up from germline, CDR1 is DFQATT and CDR2 is SNEGSKA (reference sequence). The CDR3 is made up of 12 amino acids. The CDR3: CSADDLKETPYF. CDR3 in DNA: TGCAGTGCTGATGACTTAAAAGAGACCCCGTACTTC.

This clonotype has just a few counts. In nucleotides, the CDR3 is TGTGCCAGCAGTTACTCGGCGACCTACGAGCAGTACTTC. It translates to CASSYSATYEQYF. This chain joins TRBV27 and TRBJ2-7; no reliable D call. In germline, CDR1 is MNHEY, CDR2 SMNVEV (reference sequence). This CDR3 has 13 residues. V was shortened by 4 bases and J by 2 bases, with 9 bases between the two germline ends.

This clonotype was picked up a small number of times. This chain uses TRBV20-1 with TRBJ2-5; 8 bases align to TRBD1. The J call may be wrong; the DNA end is better matched by TRBJ2-1. The CDR3 is 14 residues long. CDR1 is DFQATT and CDR2 is SNEGSKA in the germline V gene (reference sequence). The CDR3 region is CSAPSLDRVNEQFF. The CDR3 nucleotides read TGCAGTGCCCCCTCCTTGGACAGGGTAAATGAGCAGTTCTTC.

V and J are TRBV21-1 and TRBJ2-3. TRBV21-1 is given as a pseudogene. CDR3 size: 16 residues. The CDR3 DNA reads TGTGCCAGCAGCAAGGCGTTAGCGCTTAGCACAGATACGCAGTATTTT. Protein: CASSKALALSTDTQYF.

J is TRBJ2-1 and V is TRBV20-1, with no clear D. Deletions cut 1 base from V and 6 bases from J, with 10 bases between. Germline CDR1 and CDR2: DFQATT and SNEGSKA (reference sequence). This CDR3 region has 13 residues. This chain's CDR3 is CSARAPPGNEQFF. CDR3 coding DNA: TGCAGTGCTAGAGCCCCACCGGGCAATGAGCAGTTCTTC.

This clonotype was counted between two and nine times. The chain carries TRBV28 and TRBJ2-7; D remains ambiguous. V was clipped by 6 bases and J by 2 bases, with 11 bases between them. The CDR3 covers 13 residues. Germline CDR1 MDHEN, CDR2 SYDVKM. CDR3 in amino acids: CASSPSAAYEQYF. As DNA, the CDR3 is TGTGCCAGCAGCCCATCAGCAGCCTACGAGCAGTACTTC.

On this clonotype itself: A junction end diverges from the germline sequence, so it may reflect a read error. The genes are TRBV7-2 and TRBJ2-1, with TRBD1 matching 7 bases. Germline CDR1 SGHTA, CDR2 FQGNSA. This CDR3 is built from 12 residues. The CDR3 region is CASSDRQGEKFF. The DNA of the CDR3 is TGTGCCAGCAGCGACCGACAGGGTGAGAAGTTCTTC. Full variable domain (remainder filled in from reference TRBV7-2 and TRBJ2-1): GAGVSQSPSNKVTEKGKDVELRCDPISGHTALYWYRQSLGQGLEFLIYFQGNSAPDKSGLPSDRFSAERTGGSVSTLTIQRTQQEDSAVYLCASSDRQGEKFFGPGTRLTVL.

Details on this clonotype: The conserved closing phenylalanine or tryptophan is absent in this CDR3, likely reflecting a read error. This chain connects TRBV6-5 to TRBJ2-1; D gene ambiguous. The J call may be mistaken, given a closer DNA end match to TRBJ2-5. The CDR3 runs 14 residues. Germline V CDR1 and CDR2: MNHEY, SVGAGI. The CDR3 DNA reads as TGTGCCAGCAGTTACTCTAGCCTCCCTGAGACCCAGTACTCC. Its translation is CASSYSSLPETQYS.

This clonotype was observed a few times. The gene calls are TRBV4-1 and TRBJ2-7, with a tentative D call TRBD2 (6 bases). Germline V gene data show CDR1 as MGHRA and CDR2 as YSYEKL. Trimming removed 2 bases from V and 5 bases from J, with 13 bases in between. The CDR3 has 14 amino acids. This chain's CDR3 is CASSQITGVNEQYF. The CDR3 nucleotides read TGCGCCAGCAGCCAAATCACGGGGGTCAACGAGCAGTACTTC.

The V gene is TRBV20-1, the J gene TRBJ2-4; either TRBD1 or TRBD2 may supply D (6 bases each). The V end lost 6 bases, the J end lost 7 bases, and 19 bases lay between the germline ends. There are 14 residues in the CDR3. Germline values: CDR1 DFQATT, CDR2 SNEGSKA (reference sequence). The DNA of the CDR3 is TGCAGTGCCAGGGGCGGCAGGGAGGCGAACATTCAGTACTTC. Translation gives CSARGGREANIQYF.

V is TRBV6-4 and J is TRBJ2-5, with 9 positions matching TRBD2. The end of the DNA is better explained by TRBJ2-7, so the J call may be wrong. Germline V lookup: CDR1 MRHNA, CDR2 SNTAGT. This CDR3 has 14 residues. CDR3 region: CASGKREAIYEQYF. For the CDR3, the DNA is TGTGCCAGCGGTAAGCGGGAGGCCATCTACGAGCAGTACTTC.

This clonotype was detected only a few times. The chain joins TRBV3-1 to TRBJ1-2; D possibly corresponds to TRBD1 (5 bases). CDR3 size: 15 residues. The ends were cut back, 5 bases at V and 3 bases at J, with 16 bases in the middle. Germline values: CDR1 LGHDT, CDR2 YNNKEL (reference sequence). The CDR3 loop is CASSTAGRLYYGYTF. CDR3 in DNA: TGTGCCAGCAGCACCGCGGGGCGGCTCTACTATGGCTACACCTTC.

With regard to this clonotype: A read error may produce the germline difference seen at one junction end. This chain links TRBV7-8 with TRBJ2-1; 15 bases match TRBD2. Germline CDR1 reads SGHVS; CDR2 reads FQNEAQ. This CDR3 spans 18 amino acids. CDR3 sequence: CASSYGLAGGPEGNERFF. CDR3 coding DNA: TGTGCCAGCAGCTACGGACTAGCGGGAGGGCCGGAGGGGAATGAGCGGTTCTTC.

CDR3 sequence reads: CASSLRGGPTLGANVLTF. DNA for the CDR3: TGCGCCAGCAGCCTGCGGGGGGGCCCGACTTTAGGGGCCAACGTCCTGACTTTC. V is TRBV4-3 and J is TRBJ2-6; 9 nucleotides align to TRBD2. Per germline, CDR1 LGHNA and CDR2 YSLEER. This CDR3 is 18 amino acids long. V was pared by 4 bases and J by 4 bases, with 11 bases of the junction left unmatched.

Only a few counts were recorded for this clonotype. The chain joins TRBV6-6 to TRBJ2-7, with 8 bases matching TRBD2. With the DNA end fitting TRBJ2-5 better, the J assignment may be wrong. Per the germline V gene, CDR1 is MNHNY and CDR2 is SVGAGI (reference sequence). The CDR3 runs 15 residues. CDR3 DNA: TGTGCCAGCAGTTGGGGACTAGTCGGTCAAGAGACCCAGTACTTC. It encodes CASSWGLVGQETQYF.

The chain carries TRBV7-9 and TRBJ2-1; D may be TRBD2 (6 bases). Germline values: CDR1 SEHNR, CDR2 FQNEAQ (reference sequence). This CDR3 is built from 13 residues. V was trimmed by 4 bases and J by 13 bases, leaving 17 bases between them. The CDR3 region is CASSSGEGPPQFF. The CDR3 DNA is TGTGCCAGCAGCTCGGGAGAGGGGCCACCTCAGTTCTTC.

This clonotype was seen a few times. The chain uses TRBV12-3 or TRBV12-4 and TRBJ2-5; D ambiguous. The J call is uncertain, as TRBJ2-7 better fits the DNA end. The CDR3 is 16 residues long. CDR3 residues: CASSSVTGRLTYEQYF. The DNA of the CDR3 is TGTGCCAGCAGTTCAGTGACTGGGCGCCTGACCTACGAGCAGTACTTC.

The chain combines TRBV28 with TRBJ2-2; possibly TRBD2 for D (7 bases). Trimming stripped 3 bases from V and 7 bases from J, with 12 bases between. CDR1 is MDHEN and CDR2 is SYDVKM in the germline V gene. CDR3 length: 14 amino acids. CDR3 sequence: CASSFSGGHGELFF. The CDR3 DNA is TGTGCCAGCAGTTTTTCGGGGGGCCACGGGGAGCTGTTTTTT.

The chain recombines TRBV29-1 with TRBJ2-7; D perhaps matches TRBD2 (6 bases). This CDR3 region has 14 residues. V was shortened by 4 bases and J by 0 bases, with 13 bases between the two germline ends. CDR1 and CDR2 from the germline V gene are SQVTM and ANQGSEA. The CDR3 DNA reads as TGCAGCGTTGCCGGGGGTCGGAGCTCCTACGAGCAGTACTTC. This encodes CSVAGGRSSYEQYF.

V usage is TRBV7-9 and J usage is TRBJ1-2; D is uncertain. Germline CDR1 SEHNR, CDR2 FQNEAQ (reference sequence). V lost 4 bases, J lost 4 bases, and 16 bases lay in between. The CDR3 is made up of 15 amino acids. The DNA for the CDR3 is TGTGCCAGCAGCTCCGGCATCGATTTCGGCTATGGCTACACCTTC. Encoded protein: CASSSGIDFGYGYTF. Looking up the rest from reference TRBV7-9 and TRBJ1-2 gives the full variable domain: DTGVSQNPRHKITKRGQNVTFRCDPISEHNRLYWYRQTLGQGPEFLTYFQNEAQLEKSRLLSDRFSAERPKGSFSTLEIQRTEQGDSAMYLCASSSGIDFGYGYTFGSGTRLTVV.

This clonotype was counted once. This chain uses TRBV18 with TRBJ2-7; D gene ambiguous. The CDR3 consists of 14 residues. In germline, CDR1 is KGHSH, CDR2 LQKENI. Trimming cost V 4 bases and J 2 bases, with 12 bases left between them. The CDR3 is CASSQDPDTYEQYF. Here the CDR3 DNA reads TGTGCCAGCTCACAGGACCCGGATACCTACGAGCAGTACTTC.

The table lists this clonotype with a few counts. The chain combines TRBV6-5 with TRBJ2-4, with 9 positions matching TRBD1. J lost 7 bases, V lost 0 bases, and 7 bases had no gene match. Germline V gives CDR1 MNHEY, CDR2 SVGAGI. The CDR3 totals 16 residues. In DNA, the CDR3 is TGTGCCAGCAGTTACTCGAAACAGGGGGCGCGGAACATTCAGTACTTC. Translated: CASSYSKQGARNIQYF.

This sequence joins TRBV11-2 and TRBJ2-5; D is unclear. The last part of the DNA fits TRBJ2-7 better; the J call may be wrong. Looked up from germline, CDR1 is SGHAT and CDR2 is FQNNGV. The CDR3 contains 14 residues. As DNA, the CDR3 is TGTGCCAGCAGCTTAGATCAGGTCTGGTACGAGCAGTACTTC. Encoded protein: CASSLDQVWYEQYF.